Shown below are 28 T cell receptor beta chains from a single sample sequenced in a study of blood T cell repertoires in COVID-19. Libraries were prepared by immunoSEQ multiplex PCR; TCRdb keeps only in-frame clonotypes and omits some of them. Of about 200,000 clones in the sample, around four fifths were seen once. Sequencing used peripheral blood. The receptors were gathered from a human donor with acute or convalescent COVID-19. The donor label of this sample is uncertain.

The gene calls are TRBV7-9 and TRBJ2-2; a possible D gene is TRBD2 (6 bases). From germline, CDR1 is SEHNR and CDR2 FQNEAQ (reference sequence). Trimming pared 6 bases from V and 6 bases from J, leaving 17 bases between. The CDR3 runs to 15 residues. In nucleotides, the CDR3 is TGTGCCAGCAGTTTCAAAGACCCTAGCGCCGGGGAGCTGTTTTTT. Amino acid sequence: CASSFKDPSAGELFF.

The chain has TRBV27 and TRBJ2-1, with 10 bases fitting TRBD2. V lost 2 bases, J lost 3 bases, and 7 bases stayed unmatched. This CDR3 is built from 17 residues. Germline assignment: CDR1 MNHEY and CDR2 SMNVEV (reference sequence). The CDR3 spells CASSLTGLARVYNEQFF. The CDR3 DNA reads TGTGCCAGCAGTTTAACGGGACTAGCGAGGGTCTACAATGAGCAGTTCTTC.

The J gene is TRBJ1-5, the V gene TRBV5-1; maybe TRBD1 (5 bases). The CDR3 has 15 residues. Germline loops: CDR1 SGHRS, CDR2 YFSETQ. The V end lost 2 bases, the J end lost 4 bases, and 13 bases lay between the germline ends. The CDR3 spells CASSLGGTANQPQHF. CDR3 bases: TGCGCCAGCAGCTTAGGCGGGACTGCGAATCAGCCCCAGCATTTT.

This clone was seen many times. The chain joins TRBV19 to TRBJ2-7, with 7 bases matching TRBD1. The germline CDR1 and CDR2 sequences are LNHDA and SQIVND (reference sequence). V lost 6 bases, J lost 3 bases, and 5 bases stayed unmatched. The CDR3 is made up of 13 amino acids. Here the CDR3 reads CASRGGRGYEQYF. CDR3 nucleotides: TGTGCCAGTAGAGGGGGCAGGGGCTACGAGCAGTACTTC.

This clone has only one observation. The rearrangement links TRBV7-3 to TRBJ1-4; D is possibly TRBD1 (5 bases). The germline V gene encodes CDR1 SGHTA and CDR2 FQGTGA. The CDR3 is 14 residues long. Between the trimmed V and J ends, which lost 5 bases and 7 bases, there was a span of 14 bases. Here the CDR3 reads CASSPGGVSEKLFF. As DNA, the CDR3 is TGTGCCAGCAGCCCGGGAGGGGTCAGTGAAAAACTGTTTTTT.

This clone was seen just once. This chain connects TRBV11-2 to TRBJ2-7; 7 bases map to TRBD1. In germline, CDR1 is SGHAT, CDR2 FQNNGV. The CDR3 runs to 15 residues. After removal of 5 bases from V and 1 base from J, the junction contained 8 bases not matched to a gene. This chain's CDR3 is CASSLGYRGSYEQYF. CDR3 sequence (DNA): TGTGCCAGCAGCCTAGGATACAGGGGTTCCTACGAGCAGTACTTC.

This clone was observed a handful of times. The chain is built from TRBV6-6 and TRBJ2-7; D may be TRBD2 (5 bases). The CDR3 consists of 14 residues. CDR1 MNHNY and CDR2 SVGAGI come from the germline V gene (reference sequence). The V end was cut by 0 bases, the J end by 2 bases, with 8 bases between. The CDR3 sequence is CASSYSYGTYEQYF. The CDR3 DNA follows: TGTGCCAGCAGTTACTCGTACGGGACCTACGAGCAGTACTTC.

The J gene is TRBJ1-2, the V gene TRBV9; D call uncertain. This CDR3 comprises 14 residues. Germline assignment: CDR1 SGDLS and CDR2 YYNGEE. V was shortened by 2 bases and J by 3 bases, with 11 bases between the two germline ends. This chain's CDR3 is CASSVGWPDYGYTF. For the CDR3, the DNA is TGTGCCAGCAGCGTTGGTTGGCCCGACTATGGCTACACCTTC.

This clone was picked up one time. The V and J genes are TRBV7-2 and TRBJ2-3; a weak D match, TRBD2 (6 bases). V dropped 1 base and J dropped 4 bases, with 15 bases sitting between them. Per germline, CDR1 SGHTA and CDR2 FQGNSA. CDR3 length: 16 residues. Here the CDR3 DNA reads TGTGCCAGCAGCTTAGAAGGTAGCGGCCTATCAGATACGCAGTATTTT. It is translated as CASSLEGSGLSDTQYF. The whole variable domain, filled in from reference TRBV7-2 and TRBJ2-3, reads GAGVSQSPSNKVTEKGKDVELRCDPISGHTALYWYRQSLGQGLEFLIYFQGNSAPDKSGLPSDRFSAERTGGSVSTLTIQRTQQEDSAVYLCASSLEGSGLSDTQYFGPGTRLTVL.

The chain uses TRBV2 and TRBJ1-2; the match to TRBD1 covers 8 bases. This CDR3 is built from 12 residues. The junction had 5 bases not matched to a gene; V was cut back by 7 bases and J by 7 bases. In germline, CDR1 is SNHLY, CDR2 FYNNEI. The CDR3 region has the DNA TGTGCCAGCACCGAGGACAGGGTTGGCTACACCTTC. It codes for CASTEDRVGYTF.

The chain recombines TRBV19 with TRBJ2-5; D possibly corresponds to TRBD2 (5 bases). Germline V gene lookup returns CDR1 LNHDA and CDR2 SQIVND (reference sequence). V was clipped by 2 bases and J by 5 bases, with 12 bases between them. This CDR3 has 14 residues. The CDR3 sequence: CASSISGVSETQYF. CDR3 nucleotide sequence: TGTGCCAGTAGTATATCCGGGGTTTCGGAGACCCAGTACTTC.

The V and J genes are TRBV7-2 and TRBJ2-5, with 8 bases matching TRBD2. From germline, CDR1 is SGHTA and CDR2 FQGNSA. The CDR3 extends over 16 amino acids. V shed 1 base and J 8 bases; nucleotides not matched to a gene: 12. The CDR3 bases are TGTGCCAGCAGCTTAGATAGCGGGACGCGACAAGGAACCCAGTACTTC. It yields the protein CASSLDSGTRQGTQYF.

This chain connects TRBV28 to TRBJ1-4, with 9 bases fitting TRBD1. V gave up 9 bases and J gave up 3 bases; unmatched junction bases: 2. The germline gives CDR1 MDHEN, CDR2 SYDVKM. The CDR3 extends over 13 amino acids. The CDR3 coding sequence is TGTGCCAGTAGGACAGGGGCTAATGAAAAACTGTTTTTT. Translating it yields CASRTGANEKLFF. The whole variable domain, remainder taken from reference TRBV28 and TRBJ1-4, is DVKVTQSSRYLVKRTGEKVFLECVQDMDHENMFWYRQDPGLGLRLIYFSYDVKMKEKGDIPEGYSVSREKKERFSLILESASTNQTSMYLCASRTGANEKLFFGSGTQLSVL.

The table lists this clone with a few counts. The chain recombines TRBV30 with TRBJ2-3; 12 bases are a match to TRBD2. CDR3 length equals 16 residues. V trimming: 1 base; J trimming: 5 bases; junction bases outside the gene matches: 7. Germline loops: CDR1 GTSNPN, CDR2 SVGIG (reference sequence). Here the CDR3 DNA reads TGTGCCTGGAGTGGCCCACTAGCGGGAGGTAGAGATACGCAGTATTTT. This translates into CAWSGPLAGGRDTQYF.

CDR3 coding DNA: TGCAGTGCCCGACGGGGTGAGCAGTTCTTC. Translated: CSARRGEQFF. The chain recombines TRBV20-1 with TRBJ2-1, with a weak D call TRBD2 (5 bases). Germline CDR1 reads DFQATT; CDR2 reads SNEGSKA (reference sequence). The V gene lost 6 bases and the J gene lost 9 bases, with 9 bases spanning the gap. The CDR3 has 10 residues.

There are a few counts of this clone. The rearrangement uses TRBV28 and TRBJ1-1, with D possibly being TRBD1 (6 bases). Germline V gene data show CDR1 as MDHEN and CDR2 as SYDVKM. The CDR3 covers 13 residues. V lost 6 bases and J lost 10, with 18 bases in between. The DNA for the CDR3 is TGTGCCAGCAGCAGGGACATCTGGCGCGCAGCTTTCTTT. Its translation: CASSRDIWRAAFF.

The gene calls are TRBV10-3 and TRBJ2-1, with 13 bases that match TRBD2. The ends lost 0 bases at V and 10 bases at J; junction bases unmatched: 15. Germline loops: CDR1 ENHRY, CDR2 SYGVKD. The CDR3 is made up of 19 amino acids. The DNA of the CDR3 is TGTGCCATCAGTGAGTCCGGGCCCATTTACCCGGGACTAGCGGGAGAGCAGTTCTTC. Its translation is CAISESGPIYPGLAGEQFF.

The chain has TRBV3-1 (or the pseudogene TRBV3-2) and TRBJ2-1; 11 positions agree with TRBD2. Germline-derived CDR1 and CDR2 are LGHDT and YNNKEL (reference sequence). V trimming: 1 base; J trimming: 0 bases; junction bases outside the gene matches: 5. The CDR3 sequence is 18 residues long. The CDR3 sequence is CASSQGTGTSGSYNEQFF. In DNA, the CDR3 is TGTGCCAGCAGCCAAGGAACCGGGACTAGCGGCTCCTACAATGAGCAGTTCTTC.

The sample holds a few counts of this clone. The chain joins TRBV16 to TRBJ1-6; D uncertain. CDR1 and CDR2 (germline): KGHSY, FQNENV. Trimming stripped 2 bases from V and 8 bases from J, with 7 bases between. The CDR3 covers 13 residues. CDR3 loop: CASSQVRDSPLHF. The CDR3 DNA reads TGTGCCAGCAGCCAAGTGAGGGATTCACCCCTCCACTTT.

V and J are TRBV7-8 and TRBJ1-6, with a tentative D call TRBD1 (6 bases). Germline V lookup: CDR1 SGHVS, CDR2 FQNEAQ. This CDR3 comprises 14 residues. The V gene lost 1 base and the J gene lost 6 bases, with 7 bases spanning the gap. CDR3 sequence (DNA): TGTGCCAGCAGCTTAGTAGGGGGTAATTCACCCCTCCACTTT. Translated: CASSLVGGNSPLHF.

The rearrangement links TRBV6-5 to TRBJ2-7, with D possibly being TRBD1 (6 bases). The ends were cut back, 8 bases at V and 0 bases at J, with 11 bases in the middle. Looked up from germline, CDR1 is MNHEY and CDR2 is SVGAGI. This CDR3 has 13 amino acids. Written as DNA, the CDR3 is TGTGCCAGCGGCAGGGGTCCCTCCTACGAGCAGTACTTC. It translates to CASGRGPSYEQYF.

The chain uses TRBV7-2 and TRBJ1-2, with a tentative D call TRBD1 (5 bases). V dropped 5 bases and J dropped 8 bases, with 15 bases sitting between them. The CDR3 sequence is 13 residues long. The V gene's germline CDR1 is SGHTA and CDR2 FQGNSA. The CDR3 spells CASSVSGWRGYTF. DNA for the CDR3: TGTGCCAGCAGCGTGTCAGGGTGGCGGGGCTACACCTTC.

V is TRBV7-9 and J is TRBJ1-1, with D tentatively TRBD1 (6 bases). This CDR3 is 15 amino acids long. Trimming left V 1 base short and J 3 bases short, with 12 bases between. Germline V gene data show CDR1 as SEHNR and CDR2 as FQNEAQ (reference sequence). The CDR3 sequence is CASSLGGGRDTEAFF. In DNA, the CDR3 is TGTGCCAGCAGCTTAGGTGGGGGCCGGGACACTGAAGCTTTCTTT.

The rearrangement joins TRBV27 to TRBJ1-2; TRBD1 matches at 7 bases. The CDR3 runs to 13 residues. Germline V gene lookup returns CDR1 MNHEY and CDR2 SMNVEV (reference sequence). Germline trimming cut 6 bases from V and 2 bases from J; bases unmatched to any gene: 3. In DNA form, the CDR3 reads TGTGCCAGCAGAGCGACAGGGAACTATGGCTACACCTTC. This codes for CASRATGNYGYTF.

The rearrangement joins TRBV6-6 to TRBJ2-1, with 7 bases matching TRBD1. Trimming at V came to 6 bases and at J to 4 bases, leaving 6 bases not matched to a gene. There are 14 residues in the CDR3. CDR1 is MNHNY, CDR2 SVGAGI, per germline (reference sequence). This CDR3 reads CASSGQVLYNEQFF. The CDR3 DNA reads TGTGCCAGCAGCGGACAGGTTTTATACAATGAGCAGTTCTTC.

The rearrangement links TRBV28 to TRBJ1-5; TRBD1 matches at 7 bases. Per germline, CDR1 MDHEN and CDR2 SYDVKM. V gave up 5 bases and J gave up 6 bases; unmatched junction bases: 10. The CDR3 runs to 15 residues. CDR3: CASSQTGMGSQPQHF. The CDR3 DNA follows: TGTGCCAGCAGTCAGACAGGGATGGGCTCTCAGCCCCAGCATTTT.

CDR3 in amino acids: CASSLAPPPQETQYF. The DNA of the CDR3 is TGCGCCAGCAGCTTAGCCCCCCCGCCTCAAGAGACCCAGTACTTC. This sequence joins TRBV5-1 and TRBJ2-5; D ambiguous. In germline, CDR1 is SGHRS, CDR2 YFSETQ. V was pared by 2 bases and J by 2 bases, with 13 bases between. The CDR3 is 15 residues long.

The chain carries TRBV18 and TRBJ1-1, with TRBD1 matching 7 bases. Looked up from germline, CDR1 is KGHSH and CDR2 is LQKENI. The ends lost 5 bases at V and 1 base at J; junction bases unmatched: 4. This CDR3 has 14 amino acids. In nucleotides, the CDR3 is TGTGCCAGCTCATCGGACAGGCAGAACACTGAAGCTTTCTTT. Residues: CASSSDRQNTEAFF.